The entry that follows covers one TCR beta chain sequence. These data originate in a study of blood T cell repertoires in COVID-19. Overall study context: Samples came from the United States, Italy and Spain, spanning acute and convalescent COVID-19. The cDNA or gDNA used as material had been derived from T cells, B-cell-depleted T cells, or PBMCs.

In the authors' workflow: Nucleated cell number was recorded as an estimate derived from reference gene primer amplification. Sequencing was performed with immunoSEQ multiplex PCR; in TCRdb, only in-frame clones are kept and a portion is missing. V, J and clone size are those of that table, while D and trimming were read from the DNA. The table shows 25,000 to 30,000 clones, with approximately 89% occurring only once. CDR3 length: 14 residues. Per the germline V gene, CDR1 is LNHDA and CDR2 is SQIVND (reference sequence). V gave up 7 bases and J gave up 0 bases, with 13 bases separating them. Specimen: peripheral blood. This receptor was obtained from a human donor with acute or convalescent COVID-19. The donor label of this sample is uncertain. The chain uses TRBV19 and TRBJ2-7; tentatively, D is TRBD1 (5 bases). DNA of the CDR3: TGTGCCAGTACTGGGGCAGGAGCCTCCTACGAGCAGTACTTC. Protein sequence: CASTGAGASYEQYF.